This T cell receptor beta chain emerged from a study of shared clonotypes between healthy human individuals (dated by TCRdb to 2020 to 2022). Regarding the study in general: Two women and a few men aged 18 to 49 years were included in the cohort. Per donor, three plates each were used for CD4 naive and CD4 memory, two for CD8 naive, and one for CD8 memory. The study deeply sequenced blood TCR repertoires of about 5 healthy adults to estimate repertoire size and the extent of clonotype sharing between individuals. To increase sequencing depth and limit assay-specific biases, TCR repertoire library preparation and sequencing were carried out by different laboratories using diverse techniques. Each donor's leukapheresis produced roughly between roughly 0.85 and 10 billion PBMCs. The paper's findings and limits, for the study overall: Rarefaction of sorted-subset datasets indicated incomplete sequencing despite the large sequencing depth. Naive subsets generally had larger estimated clonotype richness than memory subsets. The genetic and exposure-history diversity represented was limited by the small number of donors. Based on pairwise subsampling, the degree of clonotype sharing among donors was expected to be affected by sequencing depth. Across four donors, about 4.5% of naive CD4, 3% to 3.5% of naive CD8, roughly 2.2% of memory CD4, and approximately 0.4% of memory CD8 clonotypes were shared. Sampling was limited to blood, and TCR repertoires in tissue likely differ from TCR repertoires in blood. Clonotypes shared by all four sorted-subset donors showed higher generation probabilities than non-shared clonotypes.

TCR CDR3 regions were amplified from genomic DNA by multiplex PCR using the deep immunoSEQ assay. Genomic DNA extracted from each cell subset was distributed evenly over all wells of several immunoSEQ 96-well plates, and each plate served as one replicate. For sorted subsets, each replicate PCR was loaded with roughly 0.2 ug genomic DNA, equivalent to some 27,000 T cell genomes. The purified libraries were quantified using a Qubit 3.0 fluorometer, sized with a Bioanalyzer 2100, and then quantified again using the KAPA Library Quantification kit. Every immunoSEQ 96-well plate was sequenced on a dedicated single-read 150-cycle Illumina NextSeq 550 flow cell. On the authors' methods: Because the immunoSEQ output included only junctional sequences and no quality scores, the filtering could not be the same as the filtering used for full-length reads. To assign V/J genes and CDR3, sequences were annotated against IMGT germline references using PyIR, a Python wrapper for IgBLAST v1.9. Reads with weak V/J assignments (E-value above 1e-6), missing CDR3, stop codons, out-of-frame junctions, or ambiguous translated residues were removed. A V3J clonotype was defined by an identical inferred V gene, J gene, and CDR3 amino acid sequence. To compute the percentage overlap between repertoires, the number of shared unique clonotypes was divided by the size of the smaller repertoire. Richness of each repertoire was evaluated using RTK rarefaction, the Chao1 estimator, and Recon v2.1 estimates of unobserved clonotypes. Generation probabilities for all TCRbeta clonotypes obtained by the gDNA method from a handful of donors were computed using OLGA. TCRdb mirrors the immuneACCESS table, restricted to in-frame sequences. Some clones are absent from its copies; in checked studies, under half trace to an unresolved V gene, and the reason for the others is unknown. From that table come the V and J calls and clone size; the DNA was used to work out D and trimming. The sample table records about 1,500,000 clones; around 97% of these occur just once. Approximately 1% of the sample is held by the ten biggest clonotypes.

Donors were healthy HIV-negative adults with no recently reported acute infections or vaccinations. All donors were Caucasian adults living in Nashville, Tennessee, USA. Magnetic negative selection was used to enrich CD4+ T cells, after which naive cells were positively selected on CD45RA and the negative fraction became the memory subset. After blood collection by leukapheresis, PBMCs were isolated using Ficoll-Histopaque density gradient centrifugation and then cryopreserved in the vapor phase of liquid nitrogen. Analytical flow cytometry was used to check the purity and quantity of each magnetically sorted T cell population. Genomic DNA was isolated from every sorted fraction and measured by UV absorbance on a Nanodrop 2000c. Regarding this clone: Its antigen is still unknown. Base qualities were left out, and no much larger clone turns up one base away.

The germline V gene (reference sequence) sets CDR1 to SGHNT and CDR2 to YYREEE. The V end loses 0 bases and the J end loses 6 bases, and a stretch of 10 bases separates them. Reading from cysteine to phenylalanine, the CDR3 counts 14 amino acids. Kept here is only the CDR3 DNA, which spans 42 bases and is read in frame from base 1. The clonotype comes from a man aged 25 to 40 in good health. Input material: naive CD4+ T cells sorted from blood. According to the study, the label for this sample's cell subset or site signals: CD45RA+ positively selected. Recombination joined TRBV5-4 with TRBJ2-1; 6 matching bases give a weak D call of TRBD1. The CDR3 has the sequence CASSLDRDRNEQFF. The nucleotide sequence reads as follows: TGTGCCAGCAGCTTGGACAGGGATCGCAATGAGCAGTTCTTC.